This is a list of T cell receptor beta chains from one sample in a study of T cells in Graves' hyperthyroidism and ophthalmopathy. TCRdb reprocessed the multiplex PCR reads via MiXCR and lists one record per CDR3 protein. The sample yields 560,000 or so distinct CDR3 sequences, 20% seen once. Material: blood. The receptor source for this set is a man aged 40-50 years with Graves' ophthalmopathy. Both conserved end residues are part of each CDR3. The order of the fields is CDR3 length, clone size, V gene, J gene, D gene, CDR3 protein, CDR3 DNA. A D gene is named only where the DNA matches it firmly. Not every row has a clone size; where given, it reads once, few, many or a size class.

13	few	TRBV27	TRBJ1-6	.	CASSWSSREPLHF	TGTGCCAGCAGTTGGAGCAGTCGCGAACCCCTCCACTTT
22	.	TRBV6-5	TRBJ2-5	TRBD1	CASSYRYSNRVPGQAVQETQYF	TGTGCCAGCAGTTACCGGTATTCGAATAGGGTCCCGGGACAGGCGGTCCAAGAGACCCAGTACTTC
11	many	TRBV28	TRBJ2-1	.	CASVGDDEQFF	TGTGCCAGCGTCGGGGACGATGAGCAGTTCTTC
15	.	TRBV9	TRBJ1-1	.	CASSVGTARNTEAFF	TGTGCCAGCAGCGTAGGTACCGCGAGGAACACTGAAGCTTTCTTT
16	once	TRBV12-3/TRBV12-4	TRBJ1-2	TRBD1	CASRPGQGGVRWGYTF	TGTGCCAGCAGGCCCGGACAGGGAGGCGTGCGTTGGGGCTACACCTTC
12	few	TRBV10-2	TRBJ1-5	.	CASSGLEGPQHF	TGCGCCAGCAGTGGTTTGGAGGGGCCCCAGCATTTT
14	many	TRBV5-1	TRBJ2-5	.	CASSHEVVKETQYF	TGCGCCAGCAGCCATGAGGTGGTAAAAGAGACCCAGTACTTC
14	.	TRBV12-5	TRBJ2-1	TRBD1	CASGREQGAFEQFF	TGTGCTAGTGGGAGAGAACAGGGGGCGTTTGAGCAGTTCTTC
14	.	TRBV13	TRBJ2-7	.	CASSSLAGTYEQYF	TGTGCCAGCAGCTCCTTGGCCGGTACCTACGAGCAGTACTTC
15	.	TRBV3-1	TRBJ2-7	.	CASSHWTGRGGEQYF	TGTGCCAGCAGCCATTGGACAGGCCGCGGGGGGGAGCAGTACTTC
15	many	TRBV27	TRBJ2-7	TRBD1	CASSARRTGLVEQYF	TGTGCCAGCAGTGCTAGGAGGACAGGCCTTGTAGAGCAGTACTTC
13	many	TRBV2	TRBJ1-1	.	CASNLKGNTEAFF	TGTGCCAGCAACCTAAAGGGGAACACTGAAGCTTTCTTT
15	.	TRBV6-2/TRBV6-3	TRBJ2-3	.	CASREGPTGTDTQYF	TGTGCCAGCAGGGAAGGACCCACGGGCACAGATACGCAGTATTTT
17	.	TRBV6-1	TRBJ2-7	.	CASSQHPGLGPTYEQYF	TGTGCCAGCAGTCAACATCCGGGACTCGGCCCCACCTACGAGCAGTACTTC
14	few	TRBV18	TRBJ2-7	.	CASSPSKESYEQYF	TGTGCCAGCTCACCATCGAAGGAGTCCTACGAGCAGTACTTC
14	few	TRBV7-9	TRBJ2-1	.	CASSLSSVGNEQFF	TGTGCCAGCAGCTTAAGCTCAGTGGGGAATGAGCAGTTCTTC
15	.	TRBV5-1	TRBJ2-7	TRBD2	CASSSQRGGWYEQYF	TGCGCCAGCAGCTCCCAGCGGGGGGGCTGGTACGAGCAGTACTTC
15	many	TRBV28	TRBJ2-5	TRBD1	CASSPPDRGGETQYF	TGTGCCAGCAGTCCCCCGGACAGGGGTGGAGAGACCCAGTACTTC
16	.	TRBV28	TRBJ2-2	TRBD1	CASTPGGTGNTGELFF	TGTGCCAGCACCCCAGGGGGGACAGGAAACACCGGGGAGCTGTTTTTT
15	.	TRBV4-1	TRBJ1-4	.	CASSRPGGGVEKLFF	TGCGCCAGCAGCCGCCCCGGGGGAGGGGTCGAAAAACTGTTTTTT
14	few	TRBV11-2	TRBJ2-1	TRBD2	CASSTLAGRNEQFF	TGTGCCAGCAGTACTCTAGCGGGAAGGAATGAGCAGTTCTTC
14	.	TRBV20-1	TRBJ1-5	.	CSATRGQGSQPQHF	TGCAGTGCCACCCGAGGGCAGGGGAGTCAGCCCCAGCATTTT